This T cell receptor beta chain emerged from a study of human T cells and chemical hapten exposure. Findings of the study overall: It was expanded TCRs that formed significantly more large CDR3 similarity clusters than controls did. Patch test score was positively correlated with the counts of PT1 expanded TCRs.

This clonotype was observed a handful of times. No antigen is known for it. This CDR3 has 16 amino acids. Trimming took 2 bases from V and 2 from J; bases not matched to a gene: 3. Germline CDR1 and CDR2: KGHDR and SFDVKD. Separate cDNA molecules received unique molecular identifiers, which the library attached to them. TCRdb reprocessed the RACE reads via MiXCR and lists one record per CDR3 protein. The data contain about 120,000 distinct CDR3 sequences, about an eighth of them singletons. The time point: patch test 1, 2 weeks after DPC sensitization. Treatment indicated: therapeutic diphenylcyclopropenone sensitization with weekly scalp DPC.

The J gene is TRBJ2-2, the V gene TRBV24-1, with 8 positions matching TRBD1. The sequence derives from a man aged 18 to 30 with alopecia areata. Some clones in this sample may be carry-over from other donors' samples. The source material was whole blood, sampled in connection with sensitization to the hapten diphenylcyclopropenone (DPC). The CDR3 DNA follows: TGTGCCACCAGTGATTCAGGGGGCCAAAACACCGGGGAGCTGTTTTTT. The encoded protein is CATSDSGGQNTGELFF.